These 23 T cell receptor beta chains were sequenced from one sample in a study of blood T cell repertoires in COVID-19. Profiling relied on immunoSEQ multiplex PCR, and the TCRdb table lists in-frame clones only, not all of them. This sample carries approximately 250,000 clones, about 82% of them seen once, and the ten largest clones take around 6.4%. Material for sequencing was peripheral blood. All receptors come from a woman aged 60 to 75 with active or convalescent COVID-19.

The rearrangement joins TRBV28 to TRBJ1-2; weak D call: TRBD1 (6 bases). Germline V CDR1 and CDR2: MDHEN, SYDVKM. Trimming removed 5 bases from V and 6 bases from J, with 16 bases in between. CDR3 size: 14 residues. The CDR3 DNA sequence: TGTGCCAGCAGTCGAGGCGGGGGCGGGGATGGCTACACCTTC. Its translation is CASSRGGGGDGYTF.

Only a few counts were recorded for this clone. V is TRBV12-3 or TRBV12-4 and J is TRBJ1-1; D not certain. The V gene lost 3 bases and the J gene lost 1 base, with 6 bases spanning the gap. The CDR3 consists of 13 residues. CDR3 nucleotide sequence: TGTGCCAGCAGTTTTACTTGGAACACTGAAGCTTTCTTT. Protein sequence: CASSFTWNTEAFF.

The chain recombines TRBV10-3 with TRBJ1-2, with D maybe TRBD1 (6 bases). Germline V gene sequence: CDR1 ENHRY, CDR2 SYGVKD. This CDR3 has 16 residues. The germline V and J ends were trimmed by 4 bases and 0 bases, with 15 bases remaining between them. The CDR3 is CAISGYRAEANYGYTF. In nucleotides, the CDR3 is TGTGCCATCAGTGGGTACAGGGCGGAAGCTAACTATGGCTACACCTTC.

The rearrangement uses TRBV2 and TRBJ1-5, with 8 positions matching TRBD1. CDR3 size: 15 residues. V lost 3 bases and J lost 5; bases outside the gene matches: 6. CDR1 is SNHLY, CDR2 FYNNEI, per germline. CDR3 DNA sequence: TGTGCCAGCAGTGAGACAAACAGGGGGTATCAGCCCCAGCATTTT. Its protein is CASSETNRGYQPQHF. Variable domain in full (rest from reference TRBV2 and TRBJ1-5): EPEVTQTPSHQVTQMGQEVILRCVPISNHLYFYWYRQILGQKVEFLVSFYNNEISEKSEIFDDQFSVERPDGSNFTLKIRSTKLEDSAMYFCASSETNRGYQPQHFGDGTRLSIL.

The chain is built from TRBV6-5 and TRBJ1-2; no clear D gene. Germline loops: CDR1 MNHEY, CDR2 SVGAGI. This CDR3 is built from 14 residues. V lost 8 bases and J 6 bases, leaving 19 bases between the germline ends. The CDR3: CASARLPIIDGYTF. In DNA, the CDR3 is TGTGCCAGCGCGCGGTTGCCCATTATAGATGGCTACACCTTC.

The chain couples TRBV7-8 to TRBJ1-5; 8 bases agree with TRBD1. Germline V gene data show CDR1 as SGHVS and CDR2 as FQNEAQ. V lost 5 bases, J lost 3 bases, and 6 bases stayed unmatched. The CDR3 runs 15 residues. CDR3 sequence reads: CASSRRTGSNQPQHF. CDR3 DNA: TGTGCCAGCAGCCGCCGGACAGGGTCCAATCAGCCCCAGCATTTT.

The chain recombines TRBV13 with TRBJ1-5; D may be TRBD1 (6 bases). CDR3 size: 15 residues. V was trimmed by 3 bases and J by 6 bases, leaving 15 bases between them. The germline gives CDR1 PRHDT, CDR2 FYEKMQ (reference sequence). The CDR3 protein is CASSFRGLESQPQHF. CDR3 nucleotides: TGTGCCAGCAGCTTCAGGGGATTGGAGAGTCAGCCCCAGCATTTT.

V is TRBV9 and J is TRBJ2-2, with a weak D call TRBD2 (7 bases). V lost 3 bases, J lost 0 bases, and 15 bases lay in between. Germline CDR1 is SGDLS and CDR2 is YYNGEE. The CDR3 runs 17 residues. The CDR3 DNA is TGTGCCAGCAGCGGCACAACAGGGAGGGCGAACACCGGGGAGCTGTTTTTT. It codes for CASSGTTGRANTGELFF.

CDR3: CASSSPQGAGNSPLHF. The CDR3 region has the DNA TGTGCCAGCAGTTCACCCCAGGGGGCTGGTAATTCACCCCTCCACTTT. The rearrangement joins TRBV28 to TRBJ1-6; 8 nucleotides match TRBD1. Germline V CDR1 and CDR2: MDHEN, SYDVKM. J lost 6 bases, V lost 4 bases, and 8 bases had no gene match. This CDR3 comprises 16 residues.

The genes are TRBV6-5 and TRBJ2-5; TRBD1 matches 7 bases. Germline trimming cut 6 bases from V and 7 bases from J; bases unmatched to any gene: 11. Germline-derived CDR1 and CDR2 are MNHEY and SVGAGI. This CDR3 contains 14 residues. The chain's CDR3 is CASRPQGWLGTQYF. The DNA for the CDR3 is TGTGCCAGCAGACCACAGGGGTGGTTGGGGACCCAGTACTTC.

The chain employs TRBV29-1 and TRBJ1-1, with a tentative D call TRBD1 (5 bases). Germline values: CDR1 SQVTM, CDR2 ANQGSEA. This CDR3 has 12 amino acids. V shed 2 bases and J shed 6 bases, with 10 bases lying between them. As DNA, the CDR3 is TGCAGCGTTGAAAGGGGAGGCCCTGAAGCTTTCTTT. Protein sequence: CSVERGGPEAFF. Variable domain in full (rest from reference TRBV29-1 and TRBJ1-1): SAVISQKPSRDICQRGTSLTIQCQVDSQVTMMFWYRQQPGQSLTLIATANQGSEATYESGFVIDKFPISRPNLTFSTLTVSNMSPEDSSIYLCSVERGGPEAFFGQGTRLTVV.

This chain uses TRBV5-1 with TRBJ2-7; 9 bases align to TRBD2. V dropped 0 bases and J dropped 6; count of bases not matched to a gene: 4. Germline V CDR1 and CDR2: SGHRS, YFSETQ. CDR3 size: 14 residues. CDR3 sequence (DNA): TGCGCCAGCAGCTTGGGCGGCGGGAGGGCCGAGCAGTACTTC. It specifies CASSLGGGRAEQYF.

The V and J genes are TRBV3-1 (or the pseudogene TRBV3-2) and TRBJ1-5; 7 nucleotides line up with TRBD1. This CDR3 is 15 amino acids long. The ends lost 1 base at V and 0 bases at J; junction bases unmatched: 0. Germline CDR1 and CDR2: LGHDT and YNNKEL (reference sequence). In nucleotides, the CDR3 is TGTGCCAGCAGCCAAGGGACAGGTAGCAATCAGCCCCAGCATTTT. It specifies CASSQGTGSNQPQHF.

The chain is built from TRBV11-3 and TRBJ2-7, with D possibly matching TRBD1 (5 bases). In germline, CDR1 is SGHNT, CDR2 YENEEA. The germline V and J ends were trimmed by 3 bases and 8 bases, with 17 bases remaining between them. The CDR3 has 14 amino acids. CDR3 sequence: CASSFAGYGAKQYF. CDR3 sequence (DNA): TGTGCCAGCAGCTTTGCCGGATATGGGGCAAAGCAGTACTTC.

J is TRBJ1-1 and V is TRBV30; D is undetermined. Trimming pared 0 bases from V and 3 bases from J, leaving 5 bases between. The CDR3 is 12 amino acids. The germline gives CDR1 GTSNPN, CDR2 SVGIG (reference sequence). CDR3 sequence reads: CAWSVTYTEAFF. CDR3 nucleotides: TGTGCCTGGAGTGTAACTTACACTGAAGCTTTCTTT. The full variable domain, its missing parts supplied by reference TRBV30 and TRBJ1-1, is SQTIHQWPATLVQPVGSPLSLECTVEGTSNPNLYWYRQAAGRGLQLLFYSVGIGQISSEVPQNLSASRPQDRQFILSSKKLLLSDSGFYLCAWSVTYTEAFFGQGTRLTVV.

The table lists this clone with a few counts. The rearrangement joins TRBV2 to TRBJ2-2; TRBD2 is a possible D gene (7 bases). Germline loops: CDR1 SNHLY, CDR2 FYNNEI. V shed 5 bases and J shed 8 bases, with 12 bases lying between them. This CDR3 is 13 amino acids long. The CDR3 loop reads CASSSAGAGELFF. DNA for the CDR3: TGTGCCAGCAGTTCCGCGGGGGCGGGGGAGCTGTTTTTT.

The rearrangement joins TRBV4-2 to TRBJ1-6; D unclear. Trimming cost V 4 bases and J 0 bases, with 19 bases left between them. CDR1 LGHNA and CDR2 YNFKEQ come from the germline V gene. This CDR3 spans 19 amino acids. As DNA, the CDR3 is TGTGCCAGCAGCCCTCCGGGGTGGAGGGCGAGCTCCTATAATTCACCCCTCCACTTT. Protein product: CASSPPGWRASSYNSPLHF.

The CDR3 sequence: CASRQGPNYNEQFF. The DNA of the CDR3 is TGTGCCAGCAGACAGGGTCCAAACTACAATGAGCAGTTCTTC. The J gene is TRBJ2-1, the V gene TRBV6-6; tentatively, D is TRBD1 (6 bases). Trimming cost V 6 bases and J 3 bases, with 12 bases left between them. The CDR3 is 14 amino acids. From germline, CDR1 is MNHNY and CDR2 SVGAGI (reference sequence).

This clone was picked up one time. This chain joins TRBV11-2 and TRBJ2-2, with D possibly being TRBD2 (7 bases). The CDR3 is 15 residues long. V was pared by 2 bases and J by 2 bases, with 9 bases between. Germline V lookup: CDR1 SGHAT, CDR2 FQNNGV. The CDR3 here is CASSLSGTNTGELFF. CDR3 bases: TGTGCCAGCAGCTTAAGCGGGACAAACACCGGGGAGCTGTTTTTT.

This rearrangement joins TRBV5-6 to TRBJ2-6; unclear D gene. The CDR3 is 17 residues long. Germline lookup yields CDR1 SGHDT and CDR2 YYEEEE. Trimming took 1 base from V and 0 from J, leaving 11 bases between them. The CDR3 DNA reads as TGTGCCAGCAGCTTGCGACGGCGGAGCTCTGGGGCCAACGTCCTGACTTTC. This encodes CASSLRRRSSGANVLTF.

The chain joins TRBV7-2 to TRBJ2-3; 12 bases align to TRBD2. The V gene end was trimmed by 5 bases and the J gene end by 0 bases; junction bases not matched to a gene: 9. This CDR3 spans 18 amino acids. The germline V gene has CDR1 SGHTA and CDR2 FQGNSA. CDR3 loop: CASSLGTSGFSSTDTQYF. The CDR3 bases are TGTGCCAGCAGCCTCGGGACTAGCGGGTTCTCTAGCACAGATACGCAGTATTTT. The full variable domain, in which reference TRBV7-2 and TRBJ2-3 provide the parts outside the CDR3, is GAGVSQSPSNKVTEKGKDVELRCDPISGHTALYWYRQSLGQGLEFLIYFQGNSAPDKSGLPSDRFSAERTGGSVSTLTIQRTQQEDSAVYLCASSLGTSGFSSTDTQYFGPGTRLTVL.

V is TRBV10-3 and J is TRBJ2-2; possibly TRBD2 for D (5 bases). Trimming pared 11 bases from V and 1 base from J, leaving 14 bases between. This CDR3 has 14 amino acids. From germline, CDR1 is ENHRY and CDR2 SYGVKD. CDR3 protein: CASSGAENTGELFF. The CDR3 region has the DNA TGTGCCTCCTCCGGAGCGGAGAACACCGGGGAGCTGTTTTTT.

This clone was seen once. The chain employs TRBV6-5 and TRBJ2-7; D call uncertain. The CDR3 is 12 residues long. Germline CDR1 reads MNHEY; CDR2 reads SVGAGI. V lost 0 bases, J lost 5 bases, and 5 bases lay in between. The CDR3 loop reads CASSYSRNEQYF. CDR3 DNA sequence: TGTGCCAGCAGTTACTCGAGAAACGAGCAGTACTTC.